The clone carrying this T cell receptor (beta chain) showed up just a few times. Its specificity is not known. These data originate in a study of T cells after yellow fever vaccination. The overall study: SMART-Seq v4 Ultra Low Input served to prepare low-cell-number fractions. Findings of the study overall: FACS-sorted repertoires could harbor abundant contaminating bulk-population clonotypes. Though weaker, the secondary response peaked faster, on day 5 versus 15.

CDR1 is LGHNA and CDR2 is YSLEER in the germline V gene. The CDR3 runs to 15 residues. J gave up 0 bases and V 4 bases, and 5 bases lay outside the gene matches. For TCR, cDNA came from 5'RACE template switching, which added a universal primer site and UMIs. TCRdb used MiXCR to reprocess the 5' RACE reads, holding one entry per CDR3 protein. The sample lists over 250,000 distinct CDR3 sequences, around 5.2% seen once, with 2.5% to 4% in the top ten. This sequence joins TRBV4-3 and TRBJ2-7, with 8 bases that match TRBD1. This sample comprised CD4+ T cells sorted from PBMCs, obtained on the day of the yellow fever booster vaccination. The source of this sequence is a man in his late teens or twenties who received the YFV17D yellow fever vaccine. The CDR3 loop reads CASSRGQVSSYEQYF. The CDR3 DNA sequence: TGCGCCAGCAGCCGGGGACAGGTTAGCTCCTACGAGCAGTACTTC.